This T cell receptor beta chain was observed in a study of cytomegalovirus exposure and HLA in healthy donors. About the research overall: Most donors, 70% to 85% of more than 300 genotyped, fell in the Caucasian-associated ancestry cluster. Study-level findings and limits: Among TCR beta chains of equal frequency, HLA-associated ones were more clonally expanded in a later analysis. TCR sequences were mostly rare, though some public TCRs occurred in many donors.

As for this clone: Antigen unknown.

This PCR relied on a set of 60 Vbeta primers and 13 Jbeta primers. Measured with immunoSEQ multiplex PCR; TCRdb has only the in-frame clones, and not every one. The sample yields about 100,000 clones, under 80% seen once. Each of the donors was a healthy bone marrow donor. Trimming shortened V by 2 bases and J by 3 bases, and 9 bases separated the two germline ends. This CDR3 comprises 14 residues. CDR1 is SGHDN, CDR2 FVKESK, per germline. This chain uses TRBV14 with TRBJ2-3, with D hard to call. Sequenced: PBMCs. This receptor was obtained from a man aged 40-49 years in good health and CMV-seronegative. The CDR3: CASSQHQTTDTQYF. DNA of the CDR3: TGTGCCAGCAGCCAACACCAGACAACAGATACGCAGTATTTT.